This entry lists 24 T cell receptor beta chains sequenced from one sample in a study of T cells after yellow fever vaccination. TCRdb re-called the 5' RACE reads through MiXCR, storing one row per CDR3 protein. The table shows a few hundred thousand distinct CDR3 sequences, with approximately 6.8% occurring only once. Material: CD4+ T cells sorted from PBMCs, obtained on the day of the yellow fever booster vaccination. These receptors all stem from a young man who received the YFV17D yellow fever vaccine.

This sequence joins TRBV7-9 and TRBJ2-5; 8 bases are shared with TRBD1. Germline lookup yields CDR1 SEHNR and CDR2 FQNEAQ (reference sequence). With 5 bases clipped from V and 0 bases from J, the junction kept 8 bases outside the gene matches. CDR3 length equals 16 residues. The CDR3 loop is CASSRRDRINQETQYF. In nucleotides, the CDR3 is TGTGCCAGCAGCCGCCGGGACAGGATTAACCAAGAGACCCAGTACTTC.

This clonotype was counted a few times. The chain links TRBV7-3 to TRBJ2-2; TRBD2 agrees at 9 bases. Germline V CDR1 and CDR2: SGHTA, FQGTGA. CDR3 size: 15 residues. The V and J ends lost 6 bases and 4 bases, in that order; junction bases with no gene match: 6. CDR3 in amino acids: CASSRTSEGTGELFF. The CDR3 DNA follows: TGTGCCAGCAGTCGGACTAGCGAGGGCACCGGGGAGCTGTTTTTT. The full variable domain, with the rest looked up from reference TRBV7-3 and TRBJ2-2, is GAGVSQTPSNKVTEKGKYVELRCDPISGHTALYWYRQSLGQGPEFLIYFQGTGAADDSGLPNDRFFAVRPEGSVSTLKIQRTERGDSAVYLCASSRTSEGTGELFFGEGSRLTVL.

CDR3 sequence: CSARGGGTSGSDTQYF. The DNA of the CDR3 is TGCAGTGCTAGAGGAGGGGGGACTAGCGGGTCGGATACGCAGTATTTT. This chain connects TRBV20-1 to TRBJ2-3, with 12 bases that match TRBD2. The CDR3 has 16 amino acids. The germline V gene encodes CDR1 DFQATT and CDR2 SNEGSKA (reference sequence). J was trimmed by 6 bases and V by 1 base; bases with no gene match: 8.

The chain recombines TRBV5-4 with TRBJ1-1; D unresolved. V was clipped by 4 bases and J by 3 bases, with 13 bases between them. The germline V gene encodes CDR1 SGHNT and CDR2 YYREEE (reference sequence). The CDR3 contains 14 residues. The CDR3 DNA reads as TGTGCCAGCAGCACCGGGAACAGCTACACTGAAGCTTTCTTT. Translated, it gives CASSTGNSYTEAFF.

There are a few counts of this clonotype. In DNA form, the CDR3 reads TGTGCCAGCAGCACTAGGACTAGCGGGAGCCCGAGCTCCTACAATGAGCAGTTCTTC. This gives the protein CASSTRTSGSPSSYNEQFF. V and J are TRBV7-2 and TRBJ2-1; 13 bases match TRBD2. CDR1 and CDR2 (germline): SGHTA, FQGNSA. V dropped 5 bases and J dropped 0; count of bases not matched to a gene: 10. This CDR3 is built from 19 residues.

The rearrangement links TRBV10-3 to TRBJ2-5, with D unclear. The CDR3 is made up of 15 amino acids. Germline V gene sequence: CDR1 ENHRY, CDR2 SYGVKD. V gave up 3 bases and J gave up 2 bases, with 13 bases separating them. In nucleotides, the CDR3 is TGTGCCATCAGTGAACCGAGACGGCAGCAAGAGACCCAGTACTTC. It specifies CAISEPRRQQETQYF.

This clonotype has only one observation. One junction end disagrees with the germline gene, perhaps due to a read error. J is TRBJ2-7 and V is TRBV20-1; 7 bases line up with TRBD2. This CDR3 region has 16 residues. The V gene's germline CDR1 is DFQATT and CDR2 SNEGSKA (reference sequence). Written as DNA, the CDR3 is TGCAGTGGTAGAGATCTAAAGGGGACTATAACCTACGAGCAGTACTTC. Translation gives CSGRDLKGTITYEQYF.

This clonotype was found a few times. J is TRBJ2-1 and V is TRBV7-8; D remains unclear. Trimming removed 2 bases from V and 10 bases from J, with 9 bases in between. This CDR3 is 12 amino acids long. The germline V gene has CDR1 SGHVS and CDR2 FQNEAQ. CDR3 DNA: TGTGCCAGCAGCTTATTGTCCAAGGAGCAGTTCTTC. It is translated as CASSLLSKEQFF.

This clonotype has more than one count but fewer than ten. V and J are TRBV7-2 and TRBJ1-6; 8 bases agree with TRBD1. Per germline, CDR1 SGHTA and CDR2 FQGNSA. This CDR3 is 15 amino acids long. The junction had 7 bases not matched to a gene; V was cut back by 5 bases and J by 7 bases. CDR3 sequence (DNA): TGTGCCAGCAGCATCGACAGGGGTACGAATTCACCCCTCCACTTT. Amino acids: CASSIDRGTNSPLHF.

The chain is built from TRBV28 and TRBJ2-7; a possible D gene is TRBD2 (5 bases). The germline V gene has CDR1 MDHEN and CDR2 SYDVKM. This CDR3 region has 13 residues. V lost 5 bases and J lost 9, with 17 bases in between. Here the CDR3 reads CASSLLPSPSQYF. DNA of the CDR3: TGTGCCAGCAGTCTCCTACCTAGCCCTTCGCAGTACTTC.

Regarding this clonotype: A much larger clone sits a single nucleotide away, making a read error possible. The chain uses TRBV7-6 and TRBJ2-2; D gene uncertain. Trimming removed 1 base from V and 9 bases from J, with 18 bases in between. The CDR3 extends over 16 amino acids. CDR1 is SGHVS and CDR2 is FNYEAQ in the germline V gene. The chain's CDR3 is CASSLEVRTLAWELFF. The CDR3, as DNA: TGTGCCAGCAGCTTAGAAGTGCGGACGCTCGCCTGGGAGCTGTTTTTT.

This clonotype was recorded many times. The rearrangement joins TRBV7-2 to TRBJ2-3; TRBD2 aligns across 13 bases. Trimming at V came to 5 bases and at J to 2 bases, leaving 4 bases not matched to a gene. From germline, CDR1 is SGHTA and CDR2 FQGNSA. The CDR3 runs 16 residues. This CDR3 reads CASSRTSGSHTDTQYF. CDR3 DNA sequence: TGTGCCAGCAGCAGGACTAGCGGGAGCCACACAGATACGCAGTATTTT.

This clonotype came up many times. CDR3 nucleotide sequence: TGTGCCAGCAGCTTAGGTAGCGGGAGTTTCAATGAGCAGTTCTTC. Protein product: CASSLGSGSFNEQFF. The rearrangement uses TRBV7-2 and TRBJ2-1, with 9 bases fitting TRBD2. The J segment lost 6 bases and the V segment lost 1 base, leaving 4 bases of the junction unmatched. The germline CDR1 and CDR2 sequences are SGHTA and FQGNSA. This CDR3 region has 15 residues.

This clonotype was observed a handful of times. This sequence joins TRBV5-5 and TRBJ1-1; no definite D call. The CDR3 extends over 16 amino acids. V was pared by 0 bases and J by 5 bases, with 17 bases between. Germline V gene lookup returns CDR1 SGHKS and CDR2 YYEKEE (reference sequence). CDR3: CASSLGFGSWATEAFF. The CDR3, as DNA: TGTGCCAGCAGCTTGGGATTCGGCAGCTGGGCTACTGAAGCTTTCTTT.

This clonotype was picked up a small number of times. This chain joins TRBV27 and TRBJ2-2; 10 nucleotides match TRBD1. This CDR3 has 18 amino acids. Germline V gene lookup returns CDR1 MNHEY and CDR2 SMNVEV (reference sequence). V gave up 5 bases and J gave up 7 bases; unmatched junction bases: 16. CDR3 bases: TGTGCCAGCAGTCCAACAACTCGACAGGGGGCGCCAAGCGGGGAGCTGTTTTTT. Amino acid sequence: CASSPTTRQGAPSGELFF.

This clonotype has at least ten counts. The chain carries TRBV6-1 and TRBJ2-1; D ambiguous. CDR3 length equals 15 residues. Germline CDR1 is MNHNS and CDR2 is SASEGT. V was trimmed by 6 bases and J by 0 bases, leaving 12 bases between them. CDR3 protein: CASRRTGSSYNEQFF. Written as DNA, the CDR3 is TGTGCCAGCAGGCGAACGGGCAGCTCCTACAATGAGCAGTTCTTC.

V gene TRBV7-2 combines with J gene TRBJ2-3; the D gene is possibly TRBD2 (6 bases). The ends were cut back, 4 bases at V and 2 bases at J, with 10 bases in the middle. In germline, CDR1 is SGHTA, CDR2 FQGNSA. This CDR3 contains 14 residues. The CDR3 loop is CASSSGLFTDTQYF. CDR3 in DNA: TGTGCCAGCAGCTCGGGACTTTTCACAGATACGCAGTATTTT.

This clonotype was counted between two and nine times. As DNA, the CDR3 is TGTGCCAGCAGCGTCCAGGGTCCCAATGAGCAGTTCTTC. As protein: CASSVQGPNEQFF. V usage is TRBV9 and J usage is TRBJ2-1; weak D call: TRBD1 (5 bases). Germline V lookup: CDR1 SGDLS, CDR2 YYNGEE. The CDR3 loop spans 13 amino acids. V lost 2 bases and J lost 6, with 9 bases in between. Full variable domain (rest looked up from reference TRBV9 and TRBJ2-1): DSGVTQTPKHLITATGQRVTLRCSPRSGDLSVYWYQQSLDQGLQFLIQYYNGEERAKGNILERFSAQQFPDLHSELNLSSLELGDSALYFCASSVQGPNEQFFGPGTRLTVL.

This clonotype was seen ten or more times. This chain links TRBV20-1 with TRBJ1-1; no definite D call. The CDR3 has 13 amino acids. The V end lost 1 base, the J end lost 4 bases, and 10 bases lay between the germline ends. CDR1 DFQATT and CDR2 SNEGSKA come from the germline V gene (reference sequence). CDR3 sequence reads: CSARGLSSTEAFF. The DNA of the CDR3 is TGCAGTGCTAGAGGATTGTCGAGCACTGAAGCTTTCTTT.

In its sample, this clonotype was seen a few times. This chain links TRBV12-3 or TRBV12-4 with TRBJ1-5, with a weak D call TRBD1 (5 bases). The CDR3 is 14 amino acids. Between the trimmed V and J ends, which lost 6 bases and 4 bases, there was a span of 13 bases. CDR3 in amino acids: CASRAGPKNQPQHF. CDR3 nucleotides: TGTGCCAGCAGGGCGGGACCCAAGAATCAGCCCCAGCATTTT.

The V and J genes are TRBV5-6 and TRBJ2-7; possible D gene TRBD1, 5 bases. The CDR3 totals 14 residues. Germline CDR1 is SGHDT and CDR2 is YYEEEE. The V and J ends lost 0 bases and 5 bases respectively, with 12 bases between them. The CDR3 region has the DNA TGTGCCAGCAGCTTGGCCGGTAGGGGCGACGAGCAGTACTTC. The encoded protein is CASSLAGRGDEQYF.

This clonotype was seen a handful of times. V is TRBV7-2 and J is TRBJ1-2; D is perhaps TRBD1 (5 bases). From germline, CDR1 is SGHTA and CDR2 FQGNSA. V lost 1 base and J lost 5, with 14 bases in between. The CDR3 runs 15 residues. CDR3: CASSLGAGLTYGYTF. The CDR3 bases are TGTGCCAGCAGCTTAGGGGCGGGGCTGACTTATGGCTACACCTTC.

This clonotype was counted at least ten times. The chain employs TRBV29-1 and TRBJ2-1; 15 nucleotides agree with TRBD2. J was trimmed by 16 bases and V by 7 bases; bases with no gene match: 11. Germline lookup yields CDR1 SQVTM and CDR2 ANQGSEA. CDR3 size: 13 residues. DNA of the CDR3: TGCAGCGCCGGGACTAGCGGGAGGCCATTTTCCTTCTTC. This sequence encodes CSAGTSGRPFSFF.

This clonotype was observed a handful of times. The genes are TRBV5-1 and TRBJ2-7, with TRBD2 matching 9 bases. CDR1 and CDR2 (germline): SGHRS, YFSETQ. The CDR3 contains 15 residues. With V trimmed by 0 bases and J by 2 bases, 3 bases remained unmatched. The CDR3 nucleotides read TGCGCCAGCAGCTTGGAGGGACTAGCAGCCTACGAGCAGTACTTC. This encodes CASSLEGLAAYEQYF.